These T cell receptor beta chains were read from a single sample in a study of control samples from healthy donors and cancer patients. Repertoires were generated with immunoSEQ multiplex PCR, while TCRdb's copy carries only in-frame clones and drops some. The table records about 130,000 clones, around 94% of them present only once. Sequenced input: PBMCs. These receptors came from a man aged 55 to 70 with colorectal cancer. Both conserved end residues are part of each CDR3. Each record gives: CDR3 length, D gene, V gene, J gene, clone size, CDR3 DNA, CDR3 protein. D genes are given only for firm matches. Expanded clones are given a class, and other clones once, few, many or no size at all.

>12|-|TRBV6-5|TRBJ1-1|-
TGTGCCAGCAGTCCCTCCAAGGGAGAAGCTTTCTTT
CASSPSKGEAFF
>12|-|TRBV19|TRBJ1-5|few
TGTGCCAGTAGTATAATGGATCAGCCCCAGCATTTT
CASSIMDQPQHF
>22|TRBD2|TRBV2|TRBJ2-5|-
TGTGCCAGCAGTGAAGCGAGCGACTATGGAGCGGGTAGCGGGGGGGCGGAAGAGACCCAGTACTTC
CASSEASDYGAGSGGAEETQYF
>11|-|TRBV10-1|TRBJ1-5|-
TGCGCCAGCAGGGGCAATCAGCCCCAGCATTTT
CASRGNQPQHF
>14|-|TRBV30|TRBJ1-5|-
TGTGCCTGGGCACCGGGGGGCGGCAATCAGCCCCAGCATTTT
CAWAPGGGNQPQHF
>15|-|TRBV5-1|TRBJ2-2|-
TGCGCCAGCAGCCCCCCGAGTGGCCTCGCCGGGGAGCTGTTTTTT
CASSPPSGLAGELFF
>12|-|TRBV3-1/TRBV3-2|TRBJ1-2|once
TGTGCCAGCAGCATCGGCGGCTATGGCTACACCTTC
CASSIGGYGYTF
>14|-|TRBV5-1|TRBJ2-2|-
TGCGCCAGCAGCTTGGGACAGCAAAGCGGGGAGCTGTTTTTT
CASSLGQQSGELFF
>11|-|TRBV3-1/TRBV3-2|TRBJ2-7|-
TGTGCCAGCAGCCGGACTGGGGAGCAGTACTTC
CASSRTGEQYF
>13|-|TRBV30|TRBJ1-5|-
TGTGCCTGGAGCTCATCGGTGGGGCAGCCCCAGCATTTT
CAWSSSVGQPQHF
>16|-|TRBV18|TRBJ1-1|-
TGTGCCAGCTCACCACCGTTCGGGGGTCAGAACACTGAAGCTTTCTTT
CASSPPFGGQNTEAFF